This T cell receptor (beta chain) appears in the sequencing data of a study of CD8+CD57+ T cells in acquired aplastic anemia. The wider study: On average, sorted CD4+ and CD8+ cells gave around 3 ug of DNA. Healthy donor sequencing depth: about 10 million CD4+, under 12 million CD8+ reads.

Study results and limitations: Patients and controls shared twenty-nine CD8+ CDR3 sequences, which appeared highly expressed in patients and within their immunodominant clones.

Genomic DNA served as template for TCR beta VDJ and CDR3 profiling. TCRdb passed the reads through MiXCR, listing each CDR3 protein once. The table lists around 190,000 distinct CDR3 sequences, approximately 52% of them singletons. This clonotype was found once. No antigen is known for it. Sequencing used sorted CD4+, CD8+, or CD8+CD57+ T cells (not recorded which) from PBMCs. The clonotype comes from a human donor in good health, serving as a control.

Here the CDR3 reads CASSPGTPLSGANVLTF. The CDR3, as DNA: TGTGCCAGCTCCCCCGGGACTCCCCTTTCTGGGGCCAACGTCCTGACTTTC. The chain joins TRBV18 to TRBJ2-6; D possibly corresponds to TRBD2 (6 bases). The CDR3 sequence is 17 residues long. Germline V gene data show CDR1 as KGHSH and CDR2 as LQKENI. V was trimmed by 6 bases and J by 1 base, leaving 16 bases between them.